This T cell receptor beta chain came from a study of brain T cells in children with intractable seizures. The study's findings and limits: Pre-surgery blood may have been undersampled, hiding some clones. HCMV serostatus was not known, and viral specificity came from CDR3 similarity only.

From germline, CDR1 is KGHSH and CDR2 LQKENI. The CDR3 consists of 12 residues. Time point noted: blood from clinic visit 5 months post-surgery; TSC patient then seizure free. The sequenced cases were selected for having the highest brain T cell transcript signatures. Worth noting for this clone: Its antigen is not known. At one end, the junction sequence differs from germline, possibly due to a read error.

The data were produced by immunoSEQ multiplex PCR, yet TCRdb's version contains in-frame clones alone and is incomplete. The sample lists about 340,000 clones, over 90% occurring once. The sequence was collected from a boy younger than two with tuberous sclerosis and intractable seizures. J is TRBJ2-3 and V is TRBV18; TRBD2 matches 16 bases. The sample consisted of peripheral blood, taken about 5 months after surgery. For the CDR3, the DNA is TGTGCCAGCTCACCTGGGACTAGCGGGAGGGCCTTT. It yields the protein CASSPGTSGRAF.